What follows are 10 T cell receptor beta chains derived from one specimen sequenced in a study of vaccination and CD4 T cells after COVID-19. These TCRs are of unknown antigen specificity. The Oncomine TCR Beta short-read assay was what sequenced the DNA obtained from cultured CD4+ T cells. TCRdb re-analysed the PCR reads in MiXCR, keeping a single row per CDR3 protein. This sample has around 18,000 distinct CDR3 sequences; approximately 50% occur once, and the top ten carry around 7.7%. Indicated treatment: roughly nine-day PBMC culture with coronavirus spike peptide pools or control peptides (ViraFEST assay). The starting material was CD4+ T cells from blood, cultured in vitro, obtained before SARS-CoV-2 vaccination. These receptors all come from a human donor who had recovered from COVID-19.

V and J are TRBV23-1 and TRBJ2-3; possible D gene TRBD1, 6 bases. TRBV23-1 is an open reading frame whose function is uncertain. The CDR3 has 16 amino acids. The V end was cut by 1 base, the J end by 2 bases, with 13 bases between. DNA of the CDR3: TGCGCCAGCAGTCAATGGGGGCAGGAGAACACAGATACGCAGTATTTT. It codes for CASSQWGQENTDTQYF.

The CDR3: CASSLKTGTGVWDYGYTF. The CDR3, as DNA: TGTGCCAGCAGCTTAAAAACCGGGACAGGGGTATGGGACTATGGCTACACCTTC. The chain has TRBV27 and TRBJ1-2, with 10 bases lining up with TRBD1. CDR1 and CDR2 from the germline V gene are MNHEY and SMNVEV (reference sequence). V was pared by 6 bases and J by 3 bases, with 16 bases of the junction left unmatched. This CDR3 has 18 amino acids.

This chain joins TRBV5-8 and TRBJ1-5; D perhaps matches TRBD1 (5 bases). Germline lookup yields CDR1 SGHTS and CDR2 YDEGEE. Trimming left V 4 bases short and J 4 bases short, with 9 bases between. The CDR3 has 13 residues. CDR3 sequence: CASSVDRNQPQHF. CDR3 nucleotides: TGTGCCAGCAGCGTAGACAGAAATCAGCCCCAGCATTTT.

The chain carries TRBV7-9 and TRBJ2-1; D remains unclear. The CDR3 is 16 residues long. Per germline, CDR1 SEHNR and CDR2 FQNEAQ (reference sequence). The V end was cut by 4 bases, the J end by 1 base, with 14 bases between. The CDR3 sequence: CASSSQLRSSYNEQFF. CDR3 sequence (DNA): TGTGCCAGCAGCTCCCAACTACGGTCTTCCTACAATGAGCAGTTCTTC. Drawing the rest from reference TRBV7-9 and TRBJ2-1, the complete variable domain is DTGVSQNPRHKITKRGQNVTFRCDPISEHNRLYWYRQTLGQGPEFLTYFQNEAQLEKSRLLSDRFSAERPKGSFSTLEIQRTEQGDSAMYLCASSSQLRSSYNEQFFGPGTRLTVL.

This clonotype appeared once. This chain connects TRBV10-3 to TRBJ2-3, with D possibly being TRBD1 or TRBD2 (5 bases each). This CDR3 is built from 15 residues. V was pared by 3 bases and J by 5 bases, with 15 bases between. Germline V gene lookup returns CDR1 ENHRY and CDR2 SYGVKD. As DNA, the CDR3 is TGTGCCATCAGTGAAGGGACGGCCCAGAGAGATACGCAGTATTTT. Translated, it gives CAISEGTAQRDTQYF.

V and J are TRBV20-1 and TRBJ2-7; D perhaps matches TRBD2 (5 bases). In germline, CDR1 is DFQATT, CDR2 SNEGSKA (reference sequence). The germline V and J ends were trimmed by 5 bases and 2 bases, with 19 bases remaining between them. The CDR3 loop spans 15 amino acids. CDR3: CSAGRRLQDTYEQYF. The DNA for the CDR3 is TGCAGTGCTGGGAGACGTTTGCAGGATACCTACGAGCAGTACTTC.

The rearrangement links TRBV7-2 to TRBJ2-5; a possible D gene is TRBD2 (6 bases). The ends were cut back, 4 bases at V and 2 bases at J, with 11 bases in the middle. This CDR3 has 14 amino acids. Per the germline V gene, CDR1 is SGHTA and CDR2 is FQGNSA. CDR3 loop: CASSSTSRQETQYF. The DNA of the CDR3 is TGTGCCAGCAGCTCGACTAGTCGGCAAGAGACCCAGTACTTC.

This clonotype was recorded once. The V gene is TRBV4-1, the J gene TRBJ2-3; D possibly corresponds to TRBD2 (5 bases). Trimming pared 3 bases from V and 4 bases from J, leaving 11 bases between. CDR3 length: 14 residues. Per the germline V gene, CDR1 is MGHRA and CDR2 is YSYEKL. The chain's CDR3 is CASSQPRRADTQYF. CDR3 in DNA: TGCGCCAGCAGCCAGCCCAGGCGGGCAGATACGCAGTATTTT.

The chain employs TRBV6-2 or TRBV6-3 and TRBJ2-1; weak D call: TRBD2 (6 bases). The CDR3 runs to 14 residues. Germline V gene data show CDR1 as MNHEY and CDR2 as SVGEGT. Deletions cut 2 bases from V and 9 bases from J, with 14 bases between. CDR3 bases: TGTGCCAGCAGTTACACCCTCGGGAGCACTGAGCAGTTCTTC. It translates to CASSYTLGSTEQFF.

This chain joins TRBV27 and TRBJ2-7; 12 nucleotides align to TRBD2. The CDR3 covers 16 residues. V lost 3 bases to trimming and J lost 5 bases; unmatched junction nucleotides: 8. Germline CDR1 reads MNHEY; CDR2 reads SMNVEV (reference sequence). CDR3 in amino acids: CASSFHLAGGPHEQYF. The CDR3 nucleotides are TGTGCCAGCAGTTTTCACCTAGCGGGAGGGCCCCACGAGCAGTACTTC.